This T cell receptor beta chain came from a study of response to subunit inactivated influenza vaccine. Findings and caveats of the study: New T cells are recruited in small numbers by each seasonal influenza vaccination, according to the authors' suggestion.

CDR3 length equals 14 residues. Germline values: CDR1 MNHEY, CDR2 SMNVEV (reference sequence). TCRdb processed the RT-PCR reads anew with MiXCR; each CDR3 protein has one entry. The sample records 450,000 to 600,000 distinct CDR3 sequences, more than 15% being singletons. This clonotype was detected only a few times. The antigen is not known. The chain is built from TRBV27 and TRBJ1-6; D unresolved. The sample consisted of CD4+ T cells sorted from PBMCs, taken about 24 months after vaccination. The TCR sequence derives from a man between 50 and 69 years old who received an inactivated influenza vaccine. CDR3 nucleotide sequence: TGTGTATCGGGGAATTCTGCCTATAATTCACCCCTCCACTTT. Translation: CVSGNSAYNSPLHF.